This TCR beta chain was found in a study of OX40 agonist ivuxolimab in advanced cancers. Overall study results and limits: In general, CD8+ T cells held more expanded clones than CD4+ did, on average. The antigens recognized by the expanded peripheral T cells, that is their antigen specificity, were not determined.

This CDR3 is built from 15 residues. Germline CDR1 reads SGHTA; CDR2 reads FQGNSA. Trimming removed 5 bases at V and 10 bases at J, with 18 bases between. This clone was detected once. Its antigen remains unidentified. Produced via immunoSEQ multiplex PCR; TCRdb's table is partial and in-frame only. This sample has roughly 89,000 clones; about 86% occur once, and the top ten carry roughly 6%. Sample: CD4+ or CD8+ T cells sorted from blood, taken in a trial of the OX40 agonist ivuxolimab. The sequence was collected from an adult with an advanced solid tumor such as melanoma, head and neck, liver or kidney cancer. The chain employs TRBV7-2 and TRBJ1-6, with D possibly matching TRBD1 (5 bases). The CDR3, as DNA: TGTGCCAGCAGCAAAGGAGGGGAGTTAGGATCACCCCTCCACTTT. It codes for CASSKGGELGSPLHF.